Included here is one T cell receptor beta chain sequence, with context. Antigen specificity is unknown. This specimen comes from a study of graft-versus-host responses after intestinal transplantation. The overall study: Every one of the recipients received anti-thymocyte globulin induction and afterwards took tacrolimus and steroids for around 3 years. General observations from the study: GvH clones were identified in recipient marrow, with some first appearing in ileum or blood.

V dropped 4 bases and J dropped 7; count of bases not matched to a gene: 12. This CDR3 contains 15 residues. Germline CDR1 is MGHRA and CDR2 is YSYEKL. The method was immunoSEQ multiplex PCR; TCRdb's version includes in-frame clones alone and lacks a portion of them. The sample has 130,000 or so clones; more than 80% are singletons. This receptor was taken from a human donor who received an intestinal transplant. The sample in question was unstimulated CD4+ T cells sorted from spleen or lymph node cells, obtained before intestinal transplant. The rearrangement uses TRBV4-1 and TRBJ1-2; 7 bases map to TRBD1. CDR3 coding DNA: TGCGCCAGCAGCCTGATAATGGCAGGGGGACGTGGCTACACCTTC. Protein product: CASSLIMAGGRGYTF.